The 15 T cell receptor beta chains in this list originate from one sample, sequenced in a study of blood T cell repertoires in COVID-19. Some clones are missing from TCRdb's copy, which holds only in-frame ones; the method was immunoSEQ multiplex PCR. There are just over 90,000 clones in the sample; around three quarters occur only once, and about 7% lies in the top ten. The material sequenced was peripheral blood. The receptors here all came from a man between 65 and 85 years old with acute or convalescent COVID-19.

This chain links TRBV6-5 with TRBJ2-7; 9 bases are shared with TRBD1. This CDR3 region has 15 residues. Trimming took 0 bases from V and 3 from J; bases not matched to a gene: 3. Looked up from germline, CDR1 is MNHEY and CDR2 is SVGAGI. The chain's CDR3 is CASSYSWTGVYEQYF. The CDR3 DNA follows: TGTGCCAGCAGTTACTCCTGGACAGGGGTCTACGAGCAGTACTTC.

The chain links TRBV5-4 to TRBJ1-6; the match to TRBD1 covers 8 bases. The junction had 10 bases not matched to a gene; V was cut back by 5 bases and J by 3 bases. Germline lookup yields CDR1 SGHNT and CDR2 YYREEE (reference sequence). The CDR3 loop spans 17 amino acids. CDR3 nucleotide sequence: TGTGCCAGCAGAGAGTTCGACAGGGGCCTCTATAATTCACCCCTCCACTTT. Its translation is CASREFDRGLYNSPLHF.

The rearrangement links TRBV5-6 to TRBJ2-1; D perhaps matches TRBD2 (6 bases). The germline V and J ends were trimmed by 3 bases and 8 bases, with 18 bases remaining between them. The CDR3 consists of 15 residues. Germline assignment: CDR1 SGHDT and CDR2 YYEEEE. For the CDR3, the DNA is TGTGCCAGCAGCTGGGACTGGGAAGGGACTTATGAGCAGTTCTTC. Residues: CASSWDWEGTYEQFF.

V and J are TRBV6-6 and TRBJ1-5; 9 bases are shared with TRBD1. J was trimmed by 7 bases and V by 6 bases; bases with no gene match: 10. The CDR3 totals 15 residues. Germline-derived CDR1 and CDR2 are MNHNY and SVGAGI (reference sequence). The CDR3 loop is CASRSPGQGDQPQHF. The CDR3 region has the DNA TGTGCCAGCAGATCTCCGGGACAGGGTGACCAGCCCCAGCATTTT.

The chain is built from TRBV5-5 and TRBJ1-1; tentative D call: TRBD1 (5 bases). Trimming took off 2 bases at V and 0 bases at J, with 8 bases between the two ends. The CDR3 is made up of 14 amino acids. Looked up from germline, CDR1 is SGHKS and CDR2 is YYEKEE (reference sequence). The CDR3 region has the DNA TGTGCCAGCAGCTTACAGGTCATGAACACTGAAGCTTTCTTT. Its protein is CASSLQVMNTEAFF.

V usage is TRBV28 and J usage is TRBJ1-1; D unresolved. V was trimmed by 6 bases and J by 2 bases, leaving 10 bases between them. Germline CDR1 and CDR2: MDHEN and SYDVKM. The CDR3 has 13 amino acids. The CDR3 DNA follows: TGTGCCAGCAGATGGACTCCTAACACTGAAGCTTTCTTT. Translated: CASRWTPNTEAFF.

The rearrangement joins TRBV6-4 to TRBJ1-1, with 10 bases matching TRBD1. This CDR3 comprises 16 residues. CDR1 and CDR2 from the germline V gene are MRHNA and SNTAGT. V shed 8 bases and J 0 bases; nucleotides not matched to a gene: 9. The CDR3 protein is CASPETGGLLNTEAFF. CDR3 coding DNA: TGTGCCAGCCCGGAGACAGGGGGCCTATTGAACACTGAAGCTTTCTTT.

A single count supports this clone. The CDR3: CASSYEQTTDTQYF. DNA for the CDR3: TGTGCCAGCAGTTACGAACAGACCACAGATACGCAGTATTTT. This chain connects TRBV6-2 or TRBV6-3 to TRBJ2-3; D gene uncertain. Germline CDR1 MNHEY, CDR2 SVGEGT. CDR3 length: 14 residues. Deletions cut 2 bases from V and 2 bases from J, with 8 bases between.

The CDR3 loop reads CASSLTTGSGANVLTF. CDR3 in DNA: TGCGCCAGCAGCTTGACTACAGGGTCCGGGGCCAACGTCCTGACTTTC. The rearrangement links TRBV5-1 to TRBJ2-6; D may be TRBD1 (6 bases). V shed 1 base and J shed 4 bases, with 12 bases lying between them. The germline gives CDR1 SGHRS, CDR2 YFSETQ. The CDR3 has 16 residues. The variable domain in full, completed from reference TRBV5-1 and TRBJ2-6, reads KAGVTQTPRYLIKTRGQQVTLSCSPISGHRSVSWYQQTPGQGLQFLFEYFSETQRNKGNFPGRFSGRQFSNSRSEMNVSTLELGDSALYLCASSLTTGSGANVLTFGAGSRLTVL.

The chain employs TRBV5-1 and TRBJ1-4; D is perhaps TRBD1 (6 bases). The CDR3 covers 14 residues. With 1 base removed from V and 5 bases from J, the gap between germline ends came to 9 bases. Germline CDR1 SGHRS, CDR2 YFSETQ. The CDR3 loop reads CASSLRGANEKLFF. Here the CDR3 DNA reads TGCGCCAGCAGCTTGCGGGGGGCAAATGAAAAACTGTTTTTT.

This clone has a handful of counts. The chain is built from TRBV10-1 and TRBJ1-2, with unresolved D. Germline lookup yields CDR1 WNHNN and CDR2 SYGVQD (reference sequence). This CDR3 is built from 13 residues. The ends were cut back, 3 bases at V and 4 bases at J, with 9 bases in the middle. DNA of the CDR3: TGCGCCAGCAGTGAAGGCGGATCCTATGGCTACACCTTC. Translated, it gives CASSEGGSYGYTF.

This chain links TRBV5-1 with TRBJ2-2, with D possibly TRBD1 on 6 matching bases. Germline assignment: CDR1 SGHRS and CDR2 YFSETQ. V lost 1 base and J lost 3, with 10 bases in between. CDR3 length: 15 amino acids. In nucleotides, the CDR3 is TGCGCCAGCAGCTTGAAACAGGGATACACCGGGGAGCTGTTTTTT. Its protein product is CASSLKQGYTGELFF. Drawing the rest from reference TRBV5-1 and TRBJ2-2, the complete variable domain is KAGVTQTPRYLIKTRGQQVTLSCSPISGHRSVSWYQQTPGQGLQFLFEYFSETQRNKGNFPGRFSGRQFSNSRSEMNVSTLELGDSALYLCASSLKQGYTGELFFGEGSRLTVL.

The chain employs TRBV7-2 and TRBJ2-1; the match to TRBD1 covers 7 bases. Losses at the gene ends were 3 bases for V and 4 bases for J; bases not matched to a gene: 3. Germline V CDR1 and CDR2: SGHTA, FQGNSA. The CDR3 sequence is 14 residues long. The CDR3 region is CASSLTGIYNEQFF. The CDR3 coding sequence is TGTGCCAGCAGCTTGACAGGGATATACAATGAGCAGTTCTTC.

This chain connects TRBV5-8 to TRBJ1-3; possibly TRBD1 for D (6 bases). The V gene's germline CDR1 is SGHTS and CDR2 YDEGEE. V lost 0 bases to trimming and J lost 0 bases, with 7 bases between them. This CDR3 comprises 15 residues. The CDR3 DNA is TGTGCCAGCAGCTTGGGGGGGCCCTCTGGAAACACCATATATTTT. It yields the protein CASSLGGPSGNTIYF. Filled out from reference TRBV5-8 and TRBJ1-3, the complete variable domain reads EAGVTQSPTHLIKTRGQQATLRCSPISGHTSVYWYQQALGLGLQFLLWYDEGEERNRGNFPPRFSGRQFPNYSSELNVNALELEDSALYLCASSLGGPSGNTIYFGEGSWLTVV.

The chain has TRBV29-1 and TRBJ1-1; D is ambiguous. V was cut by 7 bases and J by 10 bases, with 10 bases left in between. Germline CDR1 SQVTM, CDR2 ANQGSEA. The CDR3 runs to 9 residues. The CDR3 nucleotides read TGCAGCGCCCCGCCAGTAGCTTTCTTT. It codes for CSAPPVAFF.